This T cell receptor beta chain was documented in a study of regulatory T cells in long-lasting Graves disease (dated by TCRdb to the early 2020s). Turning to the overall study: In the newly diagnosed Graves' disease group, patients had been taking antithyroid drugs for less than 3 months. The study was registered as a clinical trial and conducted in China. A total of roughly 33 samples were covered by TCR sequencing, comprising some 13 persistent and around 20 newly diagnosed Graves' disease patients. Persistent Graves' disease patients were compared with newly diagnosed Graves' disease patients by peripheral blood TCR sequencing and RNA sequencing.

From a lookup of the germline V gene (reference sequence), CDR1 and CDR2 are LNHDA and SQIVND. Germline trimming: 8 bases from V, 9 bases from J; junction bases outside gene matches: 2. Taken from cysteine to phenylalanine, the CDR3 has 11 residues. Left in the record is the CDR3 DNA by itself, 33 bases read in frame from the first base. What this sample's time point label stands for: newly diagnosed GD, antithyroid drugs for less than 3 months. For both TCR sequencing and RNA sequencing, RNA was extracted from PBMCs using TRIzol. Graves' disease was diagnosed according to American Thyroid Association guidelines. The patients came from an endocrinology department in Xi'an, China. Each patient gave 8.5 to 9.5 milliliters of peripheral blood, collected in an EDTA anticoagulant tube. Ficoll Paque Plus density gradient separation was used to isolate PBMCs, and no additional T cell sorting was done. An Agilent 2100 Bioanalyzer and agarose gel were used to check RNA quality, while a NanoDrop 2000 measured RNA concentration.

Receptor libraries were prepared by multiplex PCR. Data came from an Illumina HiSeq 4000. TCR beta libraries were built with iRepertoire HTBI primers and Arm-PCR amplification of CDR3 regions. PCR products were gel purified before sequencing. The authors processed their data as follows. Gene usage analysis of CDR3 amino acid clonotypes used the 62 TRBV and around 13 TRBJ segments found across samples. COPE and FqMerger were used to merge filtered high-quality paired reads into contigs. BLAST was used to align contigs to IMGT TRBV, TRBD and TRBJ reference genes, and CDR3 was defined according to IMGT. Any clonotype with a frequency above 0.1% was counted as a highly expanded clone. Shannon entropy served as the measure of repertoire diversity, while the Gini coefficient captured V-J evenness. A clonotype found in more than one individual was treated as public. The public reads were reanalyzed by TCRdb: fastp trimming at Q25, MiXCR alignment, in-frame beta chains only. For every CDR3 protein sequence, its rows merge into one entry that carries the most common genes and DNA. The V and J calls and clone size are TCRdb's, not the authors'. The sample table lists approximately 400,000 distinct CDR3 sequences, 14% to 15% of them with a count of one. The ten largest make up about 8% of the sample.

As regards this clonotype: This clone's antigen is unknown. No much larger clone exists at a distance of one base, and base qualities are not known.

Broader findings and caveats from the paper: The small sample size was acknowledged by the authors as a limitation that may reduce accuracy. More public clonotypes were shared among persistent patients (more than 2,500) than among newly diagnosed patients (roughly 1,000). Preferential use of TRBV28, TRBJ1-2 and TRBJ2-5 was observed in persistent disease, whereas TRBV20-1 and TRBJ2-1 were favored in newly diagnosed disease. Because the primary lesion, thyroid tissue, could not be accessed, the study looked at peripheral blood alone. Sequencing and analysis were restricted to the TCR beta chain. Lower TCR Shannon entropy and fewer highly expanded clones were observed in persistent Graves' disease patients than in newly diagnosed patients, which suggested clonal expansion.

These data are also associated with another study on T cells in Graves' hyperthyroidism and ophthalmopathy. Looking at the second paper: Stable Graves' hyperthyroidism was defined as the absence of progression to ophthalmopathy over 18 months of follow-up. Hyperthyroidism patients were newly diagnosed, with disease duration under 2 months, and aged 18 to 65 years. Any patient with an uncontrolled infection, another autoimmune disease, pregnancy or lactation was excluded. Diagnoses were established on the basis of clinical symptoms, serum thyroxine and TRAb, thyroid ultrasound, and orbital computed tomography. A first-round RT-PCR of the TCR CDR3 used the HTBI primer set with the Qiagen OneStep RT-PCR kit. Most expanded thyroid clonotypes (frequency above 0.001) were also detected in blood, a finding suggesting that blood repertoires may reflect thyroid immune responses. In cross-validation, a model built on a 13 V-J signature told ophthalmopathy apart from stable hyperthyroidism with approximately 90% sensitivity and roughly 81% specificity, and in testing the same model reached 80%/75%. In validation, progression to ophthalmopathy was predicted by the model with around 70% sensitivity and roughly 72% specificity, a median of approximately 6.5 months before onset. To identify distinguishing TCR V-J signatures, a discovery cohort of about 95 patients was used, comprising 43 with Graves' ophthalmopathy and 57 with stable Graves' hyperthyroidism. Prospective prediction of ophthalmopathy was tested in an independent validation cohort consisting of 18 hyperthyroidism patients and some 16 patients who later progressed to ophthalmopathy. For training and testing, the 110 or so patients in the discovery cohort were randomly divided in a 7:3 ratio. The study also compared thyroid tissue and blood T-cell repertoires from a handful of Graves' hyperthyroidism patients. Following sampling, methimazole starting at 30 mg daily was given to hyperthyroidism patients, and high-dose intravenous methylprednisolone was given to ophthalmopathy patients. A second multiplex PCR round built the libraries, followed by size selection and purification. Sequencing of the libraries was done on an Illumina HiSeq2000 using paired-end 100 bp reads. SOAPnuke was used to process the raw data, with reads discarded if the reads contained adapters or uncalled bases, had a mean Phred below 15, or lacked an exact constant-primer or identifier match. High-quality paired reads were merged using COPE v1.2.5, and each unique nucleotide sequence was defined as a clonotype. MiTCR v1.1 was used to align the clonotypes against IMGT TRBV, TRBD and TRBJ reference segments. The analysis was restricted to V-J combinations with a frequency above 0.0001, which together covered about 99% of the repertoires. A TCS score was defined as the ratio of F50 (clonal expansion) to E x V (chaos), with BLOSUM62-based TCRdist applied between CDR3 peptides within each V-J. Welch's t-statistics and random forest reduced roughly 540 V-J features to under 15, which were used in a naive Bayes classifier (R e1071). No statistical method was used to set the sample size in advance, and investigators knew the group allocation. According to the paper, TCR Vbeta CDR3 sequencing was carried out on more than 120 peripheral blood samples, which came from under 50 ophthalmopathy, 80 or so hyperthyroidism and some 17 progressor patients.

The chain couples TRBV19 to TRBJ2-4; the central 9 bases match TRBD2. The material sequenced was peripheral blood mononuclear cells (PBMCs), taken at new diagnosis, from a patient treated with antithyroid drugs. The receptor comes from a woman aged 35 to 49 with Graves disease. Donor details come from another sample of the same person, matched by shared clones. The bases are TGTGCCAGTCAGCGGGAGGCCATTCAGTACTTC. Translation gives CASQREAIQYF.